This T cell receptor beta chain was sequenced for a study of neurological immune-mediated disorders. Synthesis of cDNA was carried out by template-switch 5'RACE. The reaction used 10-nucleotide random UMIs. MiXCR, run by TCRdb on the 5' RACE reads, gives a single entry per CDR3 protein. The sample records fewer than 110,000 distinct CDR3 sequences, about 10% being singletons. This CDR3 contains 14 residues. V was clipped by 7 bases and J by 3 bases, with 16 bases between them. As to time point: longitudinal time-point 3. The sequence was collected from a female donor with HTLV-1-associated myelopathy (HAM/TSP). Specimen: PBMCs. The chain uses TRBV12-3 or TRBV12-4 and TRBJ2-7, with a weak D call TRBD2 (5 bases). This chain's CDR3 is CASKGQAENYEQYF. DNA of the CDR3: TGTGCCAGCAAGGGTCAAGCGGAAAACTACGAGCAGTACTTC.